The source of this T cell receptor beta chain is a study of T-cell memory formation after mild COVID-19 (dated by TCRdb to 2020 to 2022). Concerning the study at large: TCR sequence clusters from the two donors were largely donor specific. In a couple of donors, T-cell clones that expanded and contracted after mild COVID-19 were followed by sequencing TCRalpha and TCRbeta repertoires longitudinally. Two young, previously healthy adult volunteers made up the cohort, one male and one female. Broad study findings and their caveats: Clones that contracted from day 15 to 85 showed balanced CD4/CD8 phenotypes, whereas a second wave of clones that expanded from day 15 to 37 leaned towards CD4+. The detection of some responding clones in pre-infection memory suggests that pre-existing cross-reactive memory T cells joined the SARS-CoV-2 response. SARS-CoV-2 specificity of the second-wave clones peaking on day 37 was not confirmed. Contracting CD4+ clones were found mainly in CM and EM memory subsets, while CD8+ clones were enriched in EMRA. The study covered only a couple of mild cases, and larger cohorts including severe cases with pre-infection samples were considered necessary.

As regards this clonotype: It lacks a known antigen. Nothing much larger sits one base from this clone, and base qualities are not available.

Ficoll-Paque density gradient centrifugation was used to isolate PBMCs. The CDR3 contains 18 residues, cysteine and phenylalanine counted. Only CDR3 DNA remains: 54 bases, in frame from the first base. In the germline V gene (reference sequence), CDR1 corresponds to LNHDA and CDR2 to SQIVND. V loses 5 bases at its end and J loses 1 base; junction bases beyond the gene matches: 11. TCRdb lists the instrument as Illumina NovaSeq 6000. cDNA libraries for TCRalpha and TCRbeta were prepared by 5'RACE using constant-segment primers, with sample barcodes and unique molecular identifiers added. Trizol reagent was used to extract RNA from every sample. Amplification of the libraries took two PCR steps, and the second step added a second sample barcode plus Illumina TruSeq adapters. Sequencing of libraries was performed on an Illumina NovaSeq with 2 x 150 bp paired-end reads. The paper's data handling went like this. Demultiplexing of reads and collapsing into UMI-guided consensus sequences were performed with migec v1.2.7. With mixcr v2.1.11, UMI consensuses were aligned to TRA and TRB V and J templates and assembled into clonotypes. Clonotypes were classified as expanded or contracted when called significant by both edgeR and NoisET, with noise models trained on biological replicates. For edgeR calls, the cutoffs were a false discovery rate-adjusted p below 0.01 and a log2 fold-change threshold of 1. As an exploratory analysis of dynamics, max-normalized trajectories of the 1000 most abundant clonotypes were examined by PCA with hierarchical clustering. Each responding clone was given a CD4 or CD8 phenotype based on the CD4+ and CD8+ repertoires, which had been sequenced separately. TCRdb reanalyzed the raw reads on its own, using fastp at Q25 for trimming and MiXCR for clone calling, and kept in-frame beta chains. Identical CDR3 protein sequences are pooled into one entry, listed with their most common genes and DNA. These V and J calls rely on TCRdb rather than the paper's analysis. Recorded for this sample are approximately 440,000 distinct CDR3 sequences; 20% of them occurred a single time. Roughly 8.4% of the sample is held by the ten biggest clonotypes.

In this chain, TRBV19 is recombined with TRBJ2-6; TRBD1 agrees with 7 junctional bases. The receptor's source is an adult woman who had mild COVID-19 (a few samples of this study predate the infection). The sample titles of this study are shuffled in the database, so cell type and time point are left out; the donor was told from shared clones. What was sequenced was PBMCs or a T cell subset sorted from them (not recorded which). The DNA sequence is given as TGTGCCAGTAGTCGACAGGGCACCTCGCTATCTGGGGCCAACGTCCTGACTTTC. This codes for CASSRQGTSLSGANVLTF.